This T cell receptor (beta chain) stems from a study of cytomegalovirus exposure and HLA in healthy donors. Points from the study as a whole: What a later analysis reportedly showed was that an Asian-associated ancestry cluster had fewer N-insertions than the approximately 700-donor mean. Presence/absence results assume similar sequencing depth per donor, which may not hold. TCR sequences were mostly rare, though some public TCRs occurred in many donors.

PCR was performed using 60 Vbeta and 13 Jbeta primers. This table comes from immunoSEQ multiplex PCR, and its TCRdb copy is limited to in-frame clones, with some not included. The table shows under 250,000 clones, with over 80% occurring only once. This clone came up a few times. The antigen remains undetermined. The CDR3 is 13 amino acids. V gave up 8 bases and J gave up 3 bases, with 11 bases separating them. Germline values: CDR1 LNHDA, CDR2 SQIVND (reference sequence). The source of this sequence is a woman aged 45 to 65 in good health and CMV-seropositive. This chain connects TRBV19 to TRBJ1-3, with D possibly being TRBD1 (5 bases). Sequencing input: PBMCs. CDR3 in DNA: TGTGCCAGTGACAAGGGGCATGGAAACACCATATATTTT. The encoded protein is CASDKGHGNTIYF.